The 14 T cell receptor beta chains below all came from one sample that was sequenced in a study of monozygotic twins with inflammatory bowel disease. TCRdb re-called the 5' RACE reads; every CDR3 protein appears as one record, without DNA. Across approximately 330,000 distinct CDR3 sequences, the top ten clones capture around 2% of the sample. Sequencing input: blood. These receptors originate from a human donor with ulcerative colitis or Crohn's disease, or a healthy co-twin of an affected twin (not recorded which).

CDR3 amino acids: CASSLTRSIADTQYF. This chain connects TRBV5-1 to TRBJ2-3; with no DNA, the TCRdb D assignment of TRBD2 cannot be verified. Germline V gene sequence: CDR1 SGHRS, CDR2 YFSETQ. This CDR3 has 15 residues. The full variable domain, with the rest looked up from reference TRBV5-1 and TRBJ2-3, is KAGVTQTPRYLIKTRGQQVTLSCSPISGHRSVSWYQQTPGQGLQFLFEYFSETQRNKGNFPGRFSGRQFSNSRSEMNVSTLELGDSALYLCASSLTRSIADTQYFGPGTRLTVL.

The chain joins TRBV20-1 to TRBJ1-2; TCRdb selects TRBD1, and the lack of DNA leaves this call unchecked. The germline V gene has CDR1 DFQATT and CDR2 SNEGSKA (reference sequence). This CDR3 contains 15 residues. The CDR3 loop is CSARLTGSTNYGYTF.

This chain uses TRBV6-5 with TRBJ2-5. The CDR3 consists of 15 residues. Germline loops: CDR1 MNHEY, CDR2 SVGAGI. CDR3 protein: CASSYSPPTQETQYF.

The genes are TRBV7-2 and TRBJ2-1; TCRdb proposes TRBD2, but this gene call is untestable without DNA. CDR1 and CDR2 (germline): SGHTA, FQGNSA. The CDR3 has 16 residues. CDR3 loop: CASSFGLAGGPSYRFF.

J is TRBJ2-7 and V is TRBV3-1; there is no DNA to check the TCRdb D call of TRBD1. CDR1 and CDR2 from the germline V gene are LGHDT and YNNKEL (reference sequence). CDR3 length: 16 amino acids. CDR3 protein: CASSQDGSGVADEQYF.

The gene calls are TRBV20-1 and TRBJ2-7; the TCRdb D gene call, TRBD1, has no DNA to confirm it. The CDR3 totals 15 residues. The germline gives CDR1 DFQATT, CDR2 SNEGSKA (reference sequence). The CDR3 is CSAIPSGTGIYEQYF.

This chain uses TRBV5-1 with TRBJ2-7; TCRdb designates TRBD2, a call that cannot be tested without DNA. Germline CDR1 SGHRS, CDR2 YFSETQ. The CDR3 has 13 residues. The CDR3 spells CASSLDASGEQYF.

This sequence joins TRBV4-3 and TRBJ2-7; TCRdb's D gene call, TRBD1, goes unchecked for lack of DNA. The CDR3 loop spans 15 amino acids. Germline assignment: CDR1 LGHNA and CDR2 YSLEER. CDR3 in amino acids: CASSQNEGGSYEQYF.

The V and J genes are TRBV3-1 and TRBJ1-1. CDR1 is LGHDT and CDR2 is YNNKEL in the germline V gene (reference sequence). CDR3 length equals 13 residues. The CDR3 region is CASSPVGEVKAFF. The whole variable domain, remainder taken from reference TRBV3-1 and TRBJ1-1, is DTAVSQTPKYLVTQMGNDKSIKCEQNLGHDTMYWYKQDSKKFLKIMFSYNNKELIINETVPNRFSPKSPDKAHLNLHINSLELGDSAVYFCASSPVGEVKAFFGQGTRLTVV.

CDR3 region: CASSLATVGTQIQYF. The chain combines TRBV7-2 with TRBJ2-4; TCRdb designates TRBD1, a call that cannot be tested without DNA. Per the germline V gene, CDR1 is SGHTA and CDR2 is FQGNSA. The CDR3 covers 15 residues.

The gene calls are TRBV6-6 and TRBJ1-1. Germline CDR1 MNHNY, CDR2 SVGAGI (reference sequence). The CDR3 is 14 amino acids. Here the CDR3 reads CASSYKGMNTEAFF.

The V gene is TRBV20-1, the J gene TRBJ2-1; TCRdb's D gene call, TRBD1, goes unchecked for lack of DNA. The CDR3 spans 16 residues. Germline CDR1 is DFQATT and CDR2 is SNEGSKA (reference sequence). The CDR3 is CSAGGGRTLSYNEQFF.

The chain has TRBV28 and TRBJ1-2; the D gene TCRdb calls, TRBD1, cannot be checked with no DNA. This CDR3 spans 17 amino acids. Looked up from germline, CDR1 is MDHEN and CDR2 is SYDVKM. CDR3 amino acids: CASSPRGQGAGGDGYTF.

This chain uses TRBV10-3 with TRBJ1-2; TCRdb's D call of TRBD1 is untestable without DNA. The V gene's germline CDR1 is ENHRY and CDR2 SYGVKD. CDR3 length: 16 residues. The CDR3 sequence: CAISESGARADYGYTF.